The 9 T cell receptor beta chains given below trace back to one sample, sequenced in a study of T cell changes during pregnancy in multiple sclerosis (dated by TCRdb to the late 2010s). Libraries were built with the immunoSEQ multiplex PCR assay. TCRdb took this table from immuneACCESS and kept in-frame rearrangements with V and J called. Such tables lack part of the clones; where checked against another copy, unresolved V genes explain under half of the gap, and the rest is unexplained. For this sample there are 65,000 to 90,000 clones; around nine tenths appear just once. About 0.31% of the sample belongs to the ten largest clones. The specimen was CD4+ T cells from peripheral blood mononuclear cells, collected after pregnancy. These receptors all come from a female donor with multiple sclerosis, enrolled in a pregnancy study.

The chain joins TRBV7-3 to TRBJ2-3, with D possibly TRBD1 on 5 matching bases. Germline assignment: CDR1 SGHTA and CDR2 FQGTGA. V lost 5 bases to trimming and J lost 4 bases, with 10 bases between them. The CDR3 covers 13 residues. CDR3 region: CASSTTRADTQYF. In DNA, the CDR3 is TGTGCCAGCAGCACAACCAGGGCAGATACGCAGTATTTT.

The rearrangement uses TRBV10-3 and TRBJ2-1, with 10 bases that match TRBD2. Germline CDR1 is ENHRY and CDR2 is SYGVKD. This CDR3 contains 15 residues. Trimming at V came to 3 bases and at J to 6 bases, leaving 5 bases not matched to a gene. DNA for the CDR3: TGTGCCATCAGTGACGAGCTAGCGGGAGTCAATGAGCAGTTCTTC. Translation gives CAISDELAGVNEQFF.

The J gene is TRBJ1-2, the V gene TRBV6-6, with D possibly matching TRBD1 (6 bases). Per the germline V gene, CDR1 is MNHNY and CDR2 is SVGAGI (reference sequence). CDR3 length equals 14 residues. The ends were cut back, 6 bases at V and 4 bases at J, with 15 bases in the middle. CDR3 residues: CASSKAGDGYGYTF. The CDR3 DNA follows: TGTGCCAGCAGCAAGGCAGGGGACGGCTATGGCTACACCTTC.

J is TRBJ1-4 and V is TRBV28, with TRBD1 matching 10 bases. Losses at the gene ends were 8 bases for V and 8 bases for J; bases not matched to a gene: 5. This CDR3 is 13 amino acids long. Looked up from germline, CDR1 is MDHEN and CDR2 is SYDVKM. CDR3 amino acids: CASLRDRGEKLFF. The CDR3 DNA is TGTGCCAGCCTCCGGGACAGGGGCGAAAAACTGTTTTTT.

CDR3 sequence: CAGTGGRRETQYF. The CDR3 nucleotides read TGTGCCGGGACGGGGGGCCGTCGAGAGACCCAGTACTTC. The chain joins TRBV30 to TRBJ2-5; D may be TRBD2 (7 bases). Trimming took 8 bases from V and 4 from J, leaving 17 bases between them. This CDR3 is 13 amino acids long. Germline CDR1 is GTSNPN and CDR2 is SVGIG (reference sequence).

The chain employs TRBV29-1 and TRBJ2-3, with 10 bases fitting TRBD2. This CDR3 region has 14 residues. Per germline, CDR1 SQVTM and CDR2 ANQGSEA. V was pared by 3 bases and J by 5 bases, with 5 bases of the junction left unmatched. CDR3 in DNA: TGCAGCGTTGAGAGCGGGGGGGCAGTAGATACGCAGTATTTT. As protein: CSVESGGAVDTQYF.

The genes are TRBV5-4 and TRBJ2-7; 11 positions match TRBD2. CDR1 is SGHNT, CDR2 YYREEE, per germline (reference sequence). The CDR3 length is 15 residues. The V and J ends lost 3 bases and 1 base, in that order; junction bases with no gene match: 3. The CDR3 loop reads CASSSTSGVSYEQYF. CDR3 in DNA: TGTGCCAGCAGCTCGACTAGCGGGGTTTCCTACGAGCAGTACTTC.

This clone is a singleton in its sample. V is TRBV11-2 and J is TRBJ1-1; 7 nucleotides match TRBD1. V lost 3 bases, J lost 0 bases, and 4 bases stayed unmatched. CDR3 length: 15 residues. Germline V gene data show CDR1 as SGHAT and CDR2 as FQNNGV. The CDR3 sequence is CASSFTGTVNTEAFF. The DNA of the CDR3 is TGTGCCAGCAGCTTCACCGGGACAGTGAACACTGAAGCTTTCTTT. The full variable domain, completed using reference TRBV11-2 and TRBJ1-1, is EAGVAQSPRYKIIEKRQSVAFWCNPISGHATLYWYQQILGQGPKLLIQFQNNGVVDDSQLPKDRFSAERLKGVDSTLKIQPAKLEDSAVYLCASSFTGTVNTEAFFGQGTRLTVV.

J is TRBJ2-2 and V is TRBV19; D is unresolved. Trimming removed 3 bases at V and 2 bases at J, with 13 bases between. Germline CDR1 and CDR2: LNHDA and SQIVND (reference sequence). The length of the CDR3 is 16 residues. CDR3 in amino acids: CASSIRVSTNTGELFF. CDR3 coding DNA: TGTGCCAGTAGTATCCGGGTCTCCACCAACACCGGGGAGCTGTTTTTT. Based on the CDR3 plus reference TRBV19 and TRBJ2-2, the full variable domain is DGGITQSPKYLFRKEGQNVTLSCEQNLNHDAMYWYRQDPGQGLRLIYYSQIVNDFQKGDIAEGYSVSREKKESFPLTVTSAQKNPTAFYLCASSIRVSTNTGELFFGEGSRLTVL.